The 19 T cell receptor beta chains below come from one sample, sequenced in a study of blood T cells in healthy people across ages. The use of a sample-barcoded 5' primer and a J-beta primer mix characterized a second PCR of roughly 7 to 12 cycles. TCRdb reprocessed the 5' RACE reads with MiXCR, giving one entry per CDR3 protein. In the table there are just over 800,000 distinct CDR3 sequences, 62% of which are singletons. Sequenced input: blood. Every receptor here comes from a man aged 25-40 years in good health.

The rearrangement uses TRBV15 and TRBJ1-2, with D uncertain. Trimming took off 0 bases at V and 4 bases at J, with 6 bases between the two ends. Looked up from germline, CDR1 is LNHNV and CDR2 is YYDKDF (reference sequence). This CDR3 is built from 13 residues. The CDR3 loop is CATSREGFYGYTF. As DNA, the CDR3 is TGTGCCACCAGCAGAGAGGGATTCTATGGCTACACCTTC. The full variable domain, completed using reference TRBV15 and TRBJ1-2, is DAMVIQNPRYQVTQFGKPVTLSCSQTLNHNVMYWYQQKSSQAPKLLFHYYDKDFNNEADTPDNFQSRRPNTSFCFLDIRSPGLGDTAMYLCATSREGFYGYTFGSGTRLTVV.

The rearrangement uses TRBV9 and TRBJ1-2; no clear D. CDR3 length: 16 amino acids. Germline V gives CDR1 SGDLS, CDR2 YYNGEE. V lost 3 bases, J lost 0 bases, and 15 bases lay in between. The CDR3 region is CASSGHGSSPNYGYTF. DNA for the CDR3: TGTGCCAGCAGCGGCCACGGCAGCAGTCCTAACTATGGCTACACCTTC.

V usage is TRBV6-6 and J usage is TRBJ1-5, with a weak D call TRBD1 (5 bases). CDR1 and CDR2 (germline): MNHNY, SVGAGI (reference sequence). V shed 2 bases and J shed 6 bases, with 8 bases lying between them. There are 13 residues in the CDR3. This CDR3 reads CASSYVGGQPQHF. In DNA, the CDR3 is TGTGCCAGCAGTTACGTTGGGGGTCAGCCCCAGCATTTT.

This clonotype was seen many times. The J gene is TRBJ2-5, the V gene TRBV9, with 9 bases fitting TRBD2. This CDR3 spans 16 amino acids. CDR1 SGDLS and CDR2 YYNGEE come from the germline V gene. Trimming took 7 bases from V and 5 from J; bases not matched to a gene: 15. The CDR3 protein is CASSRLSGGSWETQYF. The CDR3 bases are TGTGCCAGCTCCCGACTGAGCGGGGGGTCCTGGGAGACCCAGTACTTC.

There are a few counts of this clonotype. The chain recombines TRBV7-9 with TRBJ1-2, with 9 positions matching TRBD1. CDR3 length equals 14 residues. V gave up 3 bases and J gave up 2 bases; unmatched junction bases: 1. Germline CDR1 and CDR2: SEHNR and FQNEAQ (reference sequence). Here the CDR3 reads CASSLDRGNYGYTF. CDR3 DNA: TGTGCCAGCAGCTTGGACAGGGGAAACTATGGCTACACCTTC.

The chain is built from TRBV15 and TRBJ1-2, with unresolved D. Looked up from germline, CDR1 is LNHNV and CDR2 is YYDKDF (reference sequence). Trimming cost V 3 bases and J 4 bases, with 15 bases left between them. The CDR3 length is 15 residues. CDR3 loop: CATSSRDPYSYGYTF. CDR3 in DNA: TGTGCCACCAGCAGCCGGGATCCATATAGCTATGGCTACACCTTC.

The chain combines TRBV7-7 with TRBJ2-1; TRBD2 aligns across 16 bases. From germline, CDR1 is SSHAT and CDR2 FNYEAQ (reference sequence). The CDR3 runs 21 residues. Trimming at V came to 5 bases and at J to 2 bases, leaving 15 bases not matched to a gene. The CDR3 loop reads CASSNGPGTSGGASAYNEQFF. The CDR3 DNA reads TGTGCCAGCAGCAACGGACCCGGGACTAGCGGGGGGGCCAGCGCCTACAATGAGCAGTTCTTC.

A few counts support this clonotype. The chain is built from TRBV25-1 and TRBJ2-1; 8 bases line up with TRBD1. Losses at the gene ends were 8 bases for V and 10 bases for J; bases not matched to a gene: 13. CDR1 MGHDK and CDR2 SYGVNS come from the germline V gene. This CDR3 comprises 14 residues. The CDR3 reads CASGQDRASGEQFF. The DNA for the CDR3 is TGTGCCAGCGGTCAGGACAGGGCGTCGGGAGAGCAGTTCTTC.

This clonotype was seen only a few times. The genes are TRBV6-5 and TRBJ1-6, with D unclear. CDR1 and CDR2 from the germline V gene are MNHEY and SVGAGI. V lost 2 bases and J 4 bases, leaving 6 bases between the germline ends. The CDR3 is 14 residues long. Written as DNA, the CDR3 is TGTGCCAGCAGTTACGACGATTATAATTCACCCCTCCACTTT. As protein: CASSYDDYNSPLHF.

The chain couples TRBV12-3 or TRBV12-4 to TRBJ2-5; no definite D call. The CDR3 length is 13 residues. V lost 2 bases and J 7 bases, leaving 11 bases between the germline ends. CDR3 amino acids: CASSLSDYRTQYF. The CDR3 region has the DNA TGTGCCAGCAGTTTATCCGATTACAGGACCCAGTACTTC.

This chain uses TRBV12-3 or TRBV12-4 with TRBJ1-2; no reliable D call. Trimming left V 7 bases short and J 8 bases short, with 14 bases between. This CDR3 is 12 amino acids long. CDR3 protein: CASTEQSSGYTF. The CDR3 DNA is TGTGCCAGCACCGAGCAGTCCAGCGGCTACACCTTC.

CDR3 DNA sequence: TGTGCCAGCTCTCCGGACTGGTCCTCTGGGGCCAACGTCCTGACTTTC. Translation gives CASSPDWSSGANVLTF. The rearrangement links TRBV18 to TRBJ2-6; possibly TRBD2 for D (5 bases). The CDR3 contains 16 residues. V shed 6 bases and J shed 0 bases, with 12 bases lying between them. Germline assignment: CDR1 KGHSH and CDR2 LQKENI.

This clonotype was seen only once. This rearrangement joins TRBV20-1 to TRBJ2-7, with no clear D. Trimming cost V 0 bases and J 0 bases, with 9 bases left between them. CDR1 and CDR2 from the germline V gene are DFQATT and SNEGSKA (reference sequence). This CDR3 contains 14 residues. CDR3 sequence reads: CSARESGSSYEQYF. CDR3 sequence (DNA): TGCAGTGCTAGAGAAAGTGGCTCCTCCTACGAGCAGTACTTC.

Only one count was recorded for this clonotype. This chain's CDR3 is CASSMGDLIFYEQYF. The CDR3 coding sequence is TGTGCCAGCAGCATGGGGGACCTCATTTTTTACGAGCAGTACTTC. The chain carries TRBV12-3 or TRBV12-4 and TRBJ2-7, with D tentatively TRBD1 or TRBD2 (5 bases each). Trimming left V 6 bases short and J 4 bases short, with 19 bases between. This CDR3 has 15 amino acids.

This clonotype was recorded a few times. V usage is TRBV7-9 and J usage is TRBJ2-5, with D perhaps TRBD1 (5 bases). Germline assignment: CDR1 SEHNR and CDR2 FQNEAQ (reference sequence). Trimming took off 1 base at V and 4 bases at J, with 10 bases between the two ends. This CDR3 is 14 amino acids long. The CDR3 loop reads CASSLGWQGETQYF. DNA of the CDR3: TGTGCCAGCAGCTTAGGATGGCAGGGAGAGACCCAGTACTTC.

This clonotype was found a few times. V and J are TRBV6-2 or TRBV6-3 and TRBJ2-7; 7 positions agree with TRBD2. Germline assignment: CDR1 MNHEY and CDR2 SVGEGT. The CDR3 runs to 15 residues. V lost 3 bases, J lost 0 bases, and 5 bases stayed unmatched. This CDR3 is CASSYIGGNSYEQYF. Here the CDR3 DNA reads TGTGCCAGCAGTTATATCGGGGGGAACTCCTACGAGCAGTACTTC.

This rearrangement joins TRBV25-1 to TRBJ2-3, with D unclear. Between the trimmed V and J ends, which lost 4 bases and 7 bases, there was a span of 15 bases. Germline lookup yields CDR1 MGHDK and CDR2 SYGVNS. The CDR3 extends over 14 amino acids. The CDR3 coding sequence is TGTGCCAGCAGTGGACCTACTGACGGCTATACGCAGTATTTT. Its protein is CASSGPTDGYTQYF.

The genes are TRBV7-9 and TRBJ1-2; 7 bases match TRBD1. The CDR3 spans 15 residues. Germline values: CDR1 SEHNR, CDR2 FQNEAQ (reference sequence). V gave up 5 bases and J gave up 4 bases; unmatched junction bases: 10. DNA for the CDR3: TGTGCCAGCAGCGAGGGACAGCCGGCCTCCTATGGCTACACCTTC. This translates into CASSEGQPASYGYTF.

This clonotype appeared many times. The CDR3 DNA follows: TGCGCCAGCAGCTTGGCCGGGGGGGCATTAAACATTCAGTACTTC. Protein: CASSLAGGALNIQYF. The chain joins TRBV5-1 to TRBJ2-4; TRBD2 agrees at 8 bases. This CDR3 contains 15 residues. Germline-derived CDR1 and CDR2 are SGHRS and YFSETQ. V shed 0 bases and J 6 bases; nucleotides not matched to a gene: 5.